Listed below are T cell receptor beta chains from one sample, sequenced in a study of cytomegalovirus exposure and HLA in healthy donors. Sequencing used immunoSEQ multiplex PCR; TCRdb keeps in-frame clones, though not all of them. The table shows 55,000 to 70,000 clones, with roughly 94% occurring only once. The material sequenced was PBMCs. Source of these receptors: a man between 18 and 35 years old in good health and CMV-seronegative. CDR3s leave out the opening cysteine and the closing phenylalanine or tryptophan.

>TRBV29-1|TRBJ2-3
SVLLGTDTQY
>TRBV13|TRBJ2-1
ASSRLAGTYNEQF
>TRBV28|TRBJ1-2
ASSAAGYGYT
>TRBV19|TRBJ1-1
ASSIAGAAVAF
>TRBV11-2|TRBJ1-1
ASSSVGGTGGWNTEAF
>TRBV4-2|TRBJ1-5
ASSQVSNQPQH
>TRBV6-6|TRBJ2-7
ASSPAGSSYEQY
>TRBV4-1|TRBJ2-1
ASSQDGGGSSGISEQF
>TRBV11-2|TRBJ2-7
ASKGLANASYEQY
>TRBV5-1|TRBJ2-7
ASSLEAGTGTHEQY
>TRBV18|TRBJ1-5
ASSPGQGKQPQH
>TRBV6-5|TRBJ2-7
ASSTGARSYEQY
>TRBV21-1|TRBJ1-4
ASSSRSGVPTNEKLF
>TRBV5-1|TRBJ2-5
ASSPIRTGGKEQY
>TRBV19|TRBJ1-1
ASDQGADVTEAF
>TRBV27|TRBJ2-2
ASSLQRDTGELF
>TRBV30|TRBJ2-3
AWSVVRTSGRGTDTQY
>TRBV10-1|TRBJ2-1
ASSEAGADEQF
>TRBV19|TRBJ2-2
ASSTQGWAGELF
>TRBV6-5|TRBJ2-5
ASSYSGSSKTQY
>TRBV19|TRBJ2-3
ASRWGRGTGILAGLPTSTDTQY
>TRBV5-4|TRBJ2-5
ASRTADTQETQY
>TRBV10-3|TRBJ2-1
AISELGLDEQF
>TRBV27|TRBJ1-5
ASSPSDRAGNQPQH
>TRBV4-2|TRBJ2-1
ASSQDINEQF
>TRBV19|TRBJ2-7
ASSPTSGRVYNPYEQY
>TRBV18|TRBJ1-2
ASSPPGNYGYT
>TRBV7-6|TRBJ2-3
ASSPRGTDTQY
>TRBV11-2|TRBJ2-2
ASSDGGGNTGELF
>TRBV6-5|TRBJ2-2
ATFLANTGELF
>TRBV7-2|TRBJ2-2
ASSLNPTSGRTGELF
>TRBV9|TRBJ2-7
ASSPRDRQSYEQY
>TRBV7-9|TRBJ2-2
ASRRSGGILTGELF
>TRBV27|TRBJ1-2
ASSSTPGQARNYGYT
>TRBV14|TRBJ2-1
ASSQDVEQF
>TRBV5-1|TRBJ1-3
ASSLAADSGNTIY
>TRBV7-2|TRBJ1-1
ASSLEGGRHTEAF
>TRBV7-3|TRBJ2-1
ASSFLAGAPNEQF
>TRBV5-1|TRBJ2-5
ASSLGQGGETQY
>TRBV13|TRBJ2-7
ASSAETSGIDYEQY
>TRBV5-6|TRBJ1-3
ASSPPGGNTIY
>TRBV25-1|TRBJ2-5
ASSESGTAEFQETQY
>TRBV19|TRBJ1-5
ASSSRQGPQPQH
>TRBV10-1|TRBJ2-2
ASSDTGPLTGELF
>TRBV4-1|TRBJ2-1
APRGNGSNEQF
>TRBV5-1|TRBJ2-1
ASSLDGSGRADEQF
>TRBV5-6|TRBJ2-4
ASSLNGVWTGVENIQY
>TRBV7-2|TRBJ2-3
ASSLGGDRGDTQY
>TRBV4-3|TRBJ2-5
ASSLTGERQTQY
>TRBV7-9|TRBJ2-7
ASSFRDAPPYEQY
>TRBV5-1|TRBJ2-5
ASSLGGRLQRGGETQY
>TRBV27|TRBJ1-1
ASSLRDRGLNTEAF
>TRBV28|TRBJ2-5
ASSPWTGETQY
>TRBV6-4|TRBJ2-2
ASSYPTGELF
>TRBV2|TRBJ2-5
ASSPTTAGQY
>TRBV28|TRBJ2-3
ASSLSSWRSTDTQY
>TRBV5-1|TRBJ2-3
ASTDVAGGRQDTQY